This entry lists 2 T cell receptor beta chains sequenced from one sample in a study of response to subunit inactivated influenza vaccine. TCRdb passed the RT-PCR reads through MiXCR, listing each CDR3 protein once. Of about 240,000 distinct CDR3 sequences listed, 9.5% to 15% are singletons. This specimen was non-naive T cells sorted from PBMCs, taken 14 to 15 days before vaccination. These receptors all come from a man between 50 and 59 years old who received an inactivated influenza vaccine.

This clonotype appeared once. The genes are TRBV15 and TRBJ1-4, with no clear D. Trimming left V 1 base short and J 5 bases short, with 11 bases between. Germline V gene data show CDR1 as LNHNV and CDR2 as YYDKDF (reference sequence). CDR3 length: 15 residues. CDR3 sequence: CATSRGSVGNEKLFF. CDR3 DNA: TGTGCCACCAGCAGAGGGTCGGTGGGGAATGAAAAACTGTTTTTT.

This clonotype turned up a few times. This chain uses TRBV12-3 or TRBV12-4 with TRBJ2-7; D is perhaps TRBD1 or TRBD2 (7 bases each). Trimming shortened V by 5 bases and J by 4 bases, and 15 bases separated the two germline ends. The CDR3 extends over 14 amino acids. The CDR3 DNA reads TGTGCCAGCAGTGTCAGGGGGGGACTTTACGAGCAGTACTTC. Its translation: CASSVRGGLYEQYF.